The present T cell receptor (beta chain) was sequenced within a study of response to subunit inactivated influenza vaccine. Study results and limitations: Each seasonal flu vaccination may recruit only limited new T cells, authors suggested.

Trimming at V came to 3 bases and at J to 1 base, leaving 6 bases not matched to a gene. Germline V gives CDR1 DFQATT, CDR2 SNEGSKA (reference sequence). This CDR3 region has 14 residues. TCRdb fed the RT-PCR reads into MiXCR, producing one record per CDR3 protein. The sample has 430,000 or so distinct CDR3 sequences, approximately 11% seen once; the top ten hold approximately 12%. A few counts support this clonotype. Its cognate antigen is unknown. V and J are TRBV20-1 and TRBJ2-7; 7 bases fit TRBD2. The origin of this receptor is a man aged 50 or older who received an inactivated influenza vaccine. The sequencing used PBMCs from blood, collected about 40 days after vaccination. CDR3 sequence reads: CSASPTSNSYEQYF. CDR3 DNA sequence: TGCAGTGCTAGCCCGACTAGCAATTCCTACGAGCAGTACTTC.